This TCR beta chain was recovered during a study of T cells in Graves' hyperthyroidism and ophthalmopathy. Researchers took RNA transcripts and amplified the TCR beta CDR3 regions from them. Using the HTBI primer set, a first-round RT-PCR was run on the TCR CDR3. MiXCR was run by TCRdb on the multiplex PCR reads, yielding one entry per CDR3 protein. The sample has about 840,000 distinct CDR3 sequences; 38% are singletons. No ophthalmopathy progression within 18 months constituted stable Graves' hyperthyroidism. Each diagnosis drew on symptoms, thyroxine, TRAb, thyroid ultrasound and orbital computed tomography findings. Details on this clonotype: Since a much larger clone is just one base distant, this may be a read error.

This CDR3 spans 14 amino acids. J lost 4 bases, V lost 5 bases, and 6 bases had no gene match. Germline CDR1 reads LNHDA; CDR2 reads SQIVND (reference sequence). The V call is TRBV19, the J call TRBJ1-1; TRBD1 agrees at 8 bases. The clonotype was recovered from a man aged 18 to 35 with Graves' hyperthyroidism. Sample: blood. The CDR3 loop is CASSPHRGATEAFF. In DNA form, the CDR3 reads TGTGCCAGTAGTCCACACAGGGGGGCCACTGAAGCTTTCTTT.